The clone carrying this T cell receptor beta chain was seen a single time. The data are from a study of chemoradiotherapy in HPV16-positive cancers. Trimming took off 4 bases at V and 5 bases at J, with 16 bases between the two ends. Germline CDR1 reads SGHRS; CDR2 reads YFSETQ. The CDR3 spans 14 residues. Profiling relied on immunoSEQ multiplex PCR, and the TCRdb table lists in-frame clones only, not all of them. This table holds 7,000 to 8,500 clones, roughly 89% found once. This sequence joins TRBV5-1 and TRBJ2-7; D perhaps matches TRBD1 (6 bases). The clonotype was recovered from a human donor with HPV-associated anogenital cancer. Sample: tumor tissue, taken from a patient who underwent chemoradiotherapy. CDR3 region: CASSEDLAGDEQYF. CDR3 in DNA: TGCGCCAGCAGCGAGGACCTGGCAGGGGACGAGCAGTACTTC.